The entry below gives a single T cell receptor beta chain sequence along with its context. Germline V gives CDR1 DFQATT, CDR2 SNEGSKA (reference sequence). The CDR3 consists of 15 residues. Trimming left V 2 bases short and J 1 base short, with 15 bases between. This sample is part of a study of CD8 T cells in ankylosing spondylitis. TCRdb re-analysed the 5' RACE reads in MiXCR, keeping a single row per CDR3 protein. The sample yields approximately 210,000 distinct CDR3 sequences, 13% seen once. Sequenced: blood, either unsorted or a sorted T cell fraction (not recorded which). This receptor was taken from a male donor with ankylosing spondylitis or in good health (not recorded which). This sequence joins TRBV20-1 and TRBJ2-7, with a possible D match to TRBD2 (6 bases). CDR3 nucleotide sequence: TGCAGTGCTAGACAGGTTAGCGGACTATCCTACGAGCAGTACTTC. This gives the protein CSARQVSGLSYEQYF.